This T cell receptor (beta chain) was sequenced for a study of shared clonotypes between healthy human individuals. Study information: CD8 memory received one plate per donor, CD8 naive two, CD4 memory three and CD4 naive three.

Sequenced by immunoSEQ multiplex PCR; TCRdb stores in-frame clones only, minus some. The sample includes under 1,100,000 clones, 75% to 85% of them seen just once. Subsets obtained from CD4+ cells comprised CD45RA+ naive and CD45RA-negative memory cells. V lost 7 bases, J lost 2 bases, and 7 bases lay in between. The germline gives CDR1 WSHSY, CDR2 SAAADI. The CDR3 covers 12 residues. Regarding the study as a whole: In having few donors, the study represented limited genetic and exposure-history diversity.

As for this clone: The antigen remains unidentified.

The sequenced sample was memory CD4+ T cells from PBMCs. Subset defined: CD45RA-negative fraction. The chain couples TRBV10-2 to TRBJ2-3, with D unresolved. The clonotype originates from a man aged 18 to 30 in good health. Some clones in this sample may be carry-over from other donors' samples. The CDR3 DNA follows: TGCGCCAGCACGCAGTACACAGATACGCAGTATTTT. This gives the protein CASTQYTDTQYF.